This TCR beta chain was identified during a study of naive and memory T cell subsets. TCR cDNA received a 3' ligated oligonucleotide that carried a UMI. Cells were not sorted; total RNA input targeted roughly 1 to 1,100 ng. The SP2 primer and nested alpha and beta constant region primers amplified ligated cDNA in four rounds. One entry per CDR3 protein results from TCRdb running MiXCR on the 5' RACE reads. This sample has roughly 60,000 distinct CDR3 sequences, with 8% found just once. This sequence was found in a female donor in good health.

This CDR3 reads CASTLTGGGNTEAFF. As DNA, the CDR3 is TGTGCCAGCACCCTTACCGGTGGTGGGAACACTGAAGCTTTCTTT. This chain joins TRBV12-3 or TRBV12-4 and TRBJ1-1; D ambiguous. The CDR3 loop spans 15 amino acids. Trimming pared 7 bases from V and 1 base from J, leaving 16 bases between.